The clone carrying this TCR beta chain has only a few counts. The data stem from a study of cytomegalovirus exposure and HLA in healthy donors. The CDR3 covers 14 residues. Between the trimmed V and J ends, which lost 0 bases and 4 bases, there was a span of 9 bases. The germline V gene encodes CDR1 SNHLY and CDR2 FYNNEI. Sequenced by immunoSEQ multiplex PCR; TCRdb stores in-frame clones only, minus some. The table shows over 150,000 clones, with roughly 86% occurring only once. The V call is TRBV2, the J call TRBJ1-1, with D perhaps TRBD1 (5 bases). The material sequenced was PBMCs. This clonotype originated in a man aged 18 to 35 in good health and CMV-seropositive. CDR3 DNA: TGTGCCAGCAGTGAAGCTGGCAGGGTCACTGAAGCTTTCTTT. Amino acids: CASSEAGRVTEAFF.